Reported below is one TCR beta chain. Specified time point: 2015-2016 season, 7 days after influenza vaccination. The data were obtained in a study of follicular helper T cells after annual influenza vaccination. The data were produced by immunoSEQ multiplex PCR, yet TCRdb's version contains in-frame clones alone and is incomplete. In the table there are over a thousand clones, 80% of which are singletons. This clonotype was obtained from an adult who received the influenza vaccine. The specimen was CXCR5+ CD38+ circulating T follicular helper cells from blood, collected 7 days after influenza vaccination. This sample's subset: circulating Tfh, non-naive CD4+CXCR5+PD-1+ (ICOS+CD38+ or ICOS-CD38-).

CDR3 sequence: CASSAKGNAFGQPQHF. The CDR3 bases are TGTGCCAGCAGTGCTAAAGGTAACGCGTTTGGACAGCCCCAGCATTTT. The V gene is TRBV2, the J gene TRBJ1-5; no firm D call. Trimming removed 4 bases from V and 7 bases from J, with 20 bases in between. Germline CDR1 is SNHLY and CDR2 is FYNNEI. The CDR3 length is 16 residues. The whole variable domain, remainder taken from reference TRBV2 and TRBJ1-5, is EPEVTQTPSHQVTQMGQEVILRCVPISNHLYFYWYRQILGQKVEFLVSFYNNEISEKSEIFDDQFSVERPDGSNFTLKIRSTKLEDSAMYFCASSAKGNAFGQPQHFGDGTRLSIL.